The present entry profiles one TCR beta chain with its context. This clonotype was counted a few times. Its antigen is not yet known. No quality values exist for individual bases; no much larger clone is one base distant. These data are taken from a study of CD8 T cells in ankylosing spondylitis (dated by TCRdb to about 2017). Turning to the overall study: To find TCR variants linked to disease, the study profiled T cell receptor beta repertoires in ankylosing spondylitis patients and healthy donors. In total, the full study cohort was made up of roughly 110 healthy donors and 25 ankylosing spondylitis patients. Peripheral blood samples were taken, and synovial fluid was additionally collected from ankylosing spondylitis patients.

Instrument on record: Illumina HiSeq 2500. TCR beta libraries were prepared by quantitative 5'-RACE with molecular barcodes. Concerning the study's data processing: A new computational method, built on a probabilistic model of VDJ rearrangement, was used to identify disease-linked TCR variants. TCRdb redid the processing of the public reads, applying fastp at Q25 and MiXCR, and retained in-frame beta chains. Every entry covers one CDR3 protein and lists the most common genes and DNA from its rows. The V and J calls follow TCRdb's processing rather than the paper's. The sample has 220,000 or so distinct CDR3 sequences on record, roughly a tenth of them singletons. The leading ten clones occupy approximately 20% of the sample. V ends up 2 bases short and J 3 bases short, with an unmatched junction base count of 10. Per the germline V gene, SGHTA is the CDR1 and FQGNSA is the CDR2. Reading from cysteine to phenylalanine, the CDR3 counts 17 amino acids. CDR3 DNA only is kept here, 51 bases in frame from base 1.

The investigation overall reported the following: A CD8+ phenotype was shown by the disease-linked clones, which were found at relatively low frequencies in peripheral blood. Some of the motif variants had been reported before in the synovial fluid and blood of reactive arthritis patients, a finding that suggests common disease-initiation mechanisms. Blood from ankylosing spondylitis patients appeared to be characterized by a TCR beta motif made up of under 10 highly homologous amino acid variants. The disease-linked clones were reported as significantly enriched in matched synovial fluid samples from ankylosing spondylitis patients.

Sequencing input: blood, either unsorted or a sorted T cell fraction (not recorded which). Here the chain combines TRBV7-2 and TRBJ2-3; 8 central bases correspond to TRBD2. The receptor comes from a male donor with ankylosing spondylitis or in good health (not recorded which). Here is the DNA: TGTGCCAGCAGCTTATTTCCAGCGGGGGTGTCGACAGATACGCAGTATTTT. It translates to CASSLFPAGVSTDTQYF. The full variable domain, completed from the reference TRBV7-2 and TRBJ2-3 proteins outside the CDR3, reads GAGVSQSPSNKVTEKGKDVELRCDPISGHTALYWYRQSLGQGLEFLIYFQGNSAPDKSGLPSDRFSAERTGGSVSTLTIQRTQQEDSAVYLCASSLFPAGVSTDTQYFGPGTRLTVL.